These 13 T cell receptor beta chains came from one sample sequenced in a study of T cell responses to AZD1222 COVID-19 vaccine. Some clones are missing from TCRdb's copy, which holds only in-frame ones; the method was immunoSEQ multiplex PCR. The repertoire holds 100,000 to 150,000 clones, with approximately 85% as singletons. This material consisted of peripheral blood, taken 28 days after the second AZD1222 dose. All receptors come from an adult who received the AZD1222 COVID-19 vaccine.

This chain links TRBV28 with TRBJ1-2, with D maybe TRBD1 (6 bases). Germline assignment: CDR1 MDHEN and CDR2 SYDVKM. The ends were cut back, 5 bases at V and 2 bases at J, with 18 bases in the middle. The CDR3 extends over 16 amino acids. The CDR3 region is CASSPTRRGANYGYTF. The DNA for the CDR3 is TGTGCCAGCAGTCCCACCCGTAGGGGGGCAAACTATGGCTACACCTTC.

V and J are TRBV7-6 and TRBJ1-3; D possibly corresponds to TRBD1 (5 bases). The CDR3 is 17 residues long. Per the germline V gene, CDR1 is SGHVS and CDR2 is FNYEAQ. V gave up 0 bases and J gave up 0 bases, with 12 bases separating them. CDR3 sequence reads: CASSLAGTGYSGNTIYF. For the CDR3, the DNA is TGTGCCAGCAGCTTAGCCGGGACCGGGTACTCTGGAAACACCATATATTTT.

The J gene is TRBJ2-7, the V gene TRBV19, with 8 bases lining up with TRBD1. CDR1 is LNHDA, CDR2 SQIVND, per germline (reference sequence). V lost 7 bases, J lost 1 base, and 6 bases stayed unmatched. The CDR3 covers 14 residues. The CDR3 sequence: CASNDRTGSYEQYF. The CDR3 DNA reads TGTGCCAGTAACGATAGGACAGGGTCCTACGAGCAGTACTTC.

The chain couples TRBV6-2 or TRBV6-3 to TRBJ1-5, with 7 nucleotides matching TRBD1. The CDR3 has 15 amino acids. CDR1 is MNHEY and CDR2 is SVGEGT in the germline V gene. V shed 5 bases and J 3 bases; nucleotides not matched to a gene: 7. The DNA of the CDR3 is TGTGCCAGCAGTCTACGACAGGGTGACAATCAGCCCCAGCATTTT. Translation gives CASSLRQGDNQPQHF.

Note on this clone: This specimen includes other DNA sequences encoding the same CDR3. CDR3 amino acids: CASRGEETQYF. CDR3 DNA: TGTGCCAGCAGGGGCGAGGAGACCCAGTACTTC. This chain joins TRBV2 and TRBJ2-5; D is unclear. V gave up 6 bases and J gave up 5 bases, with 7 bases separating them. Germline V CDR1 and CDR2: SNHLY, FYNNEI. The CDR3 runs 11 residues. Full variable domain (rest looked up from reference TRBV2 and TRBJ2-5): EPEVTQTPSHQVTQMGQEVILRCVPISNHLYFYWYRQILGQKVEFLVSFYNNEISEKSEIFDDQFSVERPDGSNFTLKIRSTKLEDSAMYFCASRGEETQYFGPGTRLLVL.

This clone was found a few times. This sequence joins TRBV5-5 and TRBJ1-4; D remains unclear. The CDR3 is made up of 15 amino acids. V was cut by 1 base and J by 7 bases, with 14 bases left in between. Germline V gene data show CDR1 as SGHKS and CDR2 as YYEKEE (reference sequence). This CDR3 is CASSLSVAPGEKLFF. The CDR3 DNA follows: TGTGCCAGCAGCTTGAGCGTGGCGCCGGGTGAAAAACTGTTTTTT.

V and J are TRBV6-5 and TRBJ2-2; 11 nucleotides agree with TRBD1. Trimming took 6 bases from V and 15 from J; bases not matched to a gene: 9. The CDR3 consists of 13 residues. Germline CDR1 is MNHEY and CDR2 is SVGAGI. CDR3 coding DNA: TGTGCCAGCAGGCCGGGACAGGGGGTTACGGTGTTTTTT. It is translated as CASRPGQGVTVFF.

The chain carries TRBV6-5 and TRBJ2-2; 7 nucleotides line up with TRBD1. Germline trimming cut 6 bases from V and 2 bases from J; bases unmatched to any gene: 3. Germline CDR1 is MNHEY and CDR2 is SVGAGI. This CDR3 region has 14 residues. CDR3 residues: CASSRDSNTGELFF. CDR3 sequence (DNA): TGTGCCAGCAGCCGGGACAGTAACACCGGGGAGCTGTTTTTT.

CDR3 region: CASSFGQGVNSGNQPQHF. In DNA, the CDR3 is TGTGCCAGCAGCTTCGGACAGGGGGTGAATTCAGGCAATCAGCCCCAGCATTTT. The chain combines TRBV5-6 with TRBJ1-5; the match to TRBD1 covers 10 bases. Losses at the gene ends were 2 bases for V and 2 bases for J; bases not matched to a gene: 10. The CDR3 runs 18 residues. Germline values: CDR1 SGHDT, CDR2 YYEEEE.

The V and J genes are TRBV20-1 and TRBJ1-6; D is undetermined. CDR1 and CDR2 (germline): DFQATT, SNEGSKA (reference sequence). This CDR3 contains 11 residues. The ends were cut back, 6 bases at V and 8 bases at J, with 8 bases in the middle. CDR3 amino acids: CSATRDSPLHF. In DNA form, the CDR3 reads TGCAGTGCCACCCGGGATTCACCCCTCCACTTT.

The V gene is TRBV7-3, the J gene TRBJ2-6; unclear D gene. CDR1 and CDR2 from the germline V gene are SGHTA and FQGTGA. This CDR3 comprises 17 residues. The V and J ends lost 0 bases and 3 bases respectively, with 12 bases between them. CDR3 sequence: CASSLTVVKSGANVLTF. CDR3 nucleotides: TGTGCCAGCAGCTTAACAGTAGTTAAAAGTGGGGCCAACGTCCTGACTTTC.

V and J are TRBV28 and TRBJ2-1; 9 nucleotides match TRBD2. The CDR3 covers 14 residues. V was clipped by 4 bases and J by 8 bases; unmatched bases: 6. The germline CDR1 and CDR2 sequences are MDHEN and SYDVKM. CDR3 sequence reads: CASSSGTSFDEQFF. The CDR3 bases are TGTGCCAGCAGTTCCGGGACTAGCTTCGATGAGCAGTTCTTC.

Only one count was recorded for this clone. The rearrangement uses TRBV5-1 and TRBJ1-1; D is uncertain. CDR3 size: 15 residues. CDR1 is SGHRS and CDR2 is YFSETQ in the germline V gene. V lost 1 base to trimming and J lost 0 bases, with 10 bases between them. The CDR3 DNA sequence: TGCGCCAGCAGCTTGTTGGGTACCATGAACACTGAAGCTTTCTTT. It is translated as CASSLLGTMNTEAFF. Filled out from reference TRBV5-1 and TRBJ1-1, the complete variable domain reads KAGVTQTPRYLIKTRGQQVTLSCSPISGHRSVSWYQQTPGQGLQFLFEYFSETQRNKGNFPGRFSGRQFSNSRSEMNVSTLELGDSALYLCASSLLGTMNTEAFFGQGTRLTVV.